This T cell receptor beta chain was observed in a study of cytomegalovirus exposure and HLA in healthy donors. 13 Jbeta primers and 60 Vbeta primers were used for the PCR. Profiled with immunoSEQ multiplex PCR; TCRdb holds only in-frame clones, not every one. The sample yields about 140,000 clones, roughly 68% seen once. The CDR3 runs 15 residues. Germline assignment: CDR1 SGHRS and CDR2 YFSETQ. With 5 bases removed from V and 1 base from J, the gap between germline ends came to 16 bases. Study conclusions and caveats: A list of 164 TCR beta chains associated with cytomegalovirus was given.

Remarks on this clone: Its antigen is undetermined.

At sampling all donors were nominally healthy, likely with unrecorded immune exposures. This chain links TRBV5-1 with TRBJ2-7, with D possibly matching TRBD1 (5 bases). The sample consisted of PBMCs. This receptor was identified in a man aged 25-45 years in good health and CMV-seropositive. This CDR3 reads CASRKVGQTSYEQYF. The CDR3 region has the DNA TGCGCCAGCAGGAAAGTGGGGCAGACATCCTACGAGCAGTACTTC.